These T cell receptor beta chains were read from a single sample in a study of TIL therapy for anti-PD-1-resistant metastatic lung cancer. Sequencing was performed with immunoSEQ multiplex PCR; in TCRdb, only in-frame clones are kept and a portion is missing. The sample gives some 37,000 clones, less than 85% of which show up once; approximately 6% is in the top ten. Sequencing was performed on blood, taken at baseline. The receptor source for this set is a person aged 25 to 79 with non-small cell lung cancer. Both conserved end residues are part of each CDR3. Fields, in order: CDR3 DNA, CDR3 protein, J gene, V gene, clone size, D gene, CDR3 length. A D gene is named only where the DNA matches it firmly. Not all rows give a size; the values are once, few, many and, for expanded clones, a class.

cdr3_nt: TGTGCCAGCAGCTTAGTTGACAGCCTGATTAATAATTCACCCCTCCACTTT
cdr3_aa: CASSLVDSLINNSPLHF
j_call: TRBJ1-6
v_call: TRBV7-2
clone_size: once
d_call: .
cdr3_length: 17

cdr3_nt: TGTGCCAGTAGTTTAACAGGGGGATACACTGAAGCTTTCTTT
cdr3_aa: CASSLTGGYTEAFF
j_call: TRBJ1-1
v_call: TRBV19
clone_size: few
d_call: TRBD1
cdr3_length: 14

cdr3_nt: TGTGCCACCAGCAGATCCACCTCTGGGGCCAACGTCCTGACTTTC
cdr3_aa: CATSRSTSGANVLTF
j_call: TRBJ2-6
v_call: TRBV15
clone_size: .
d_call: .
cdr3_length: 15

cdr3_nt: TGTGCCAGCAACCTACAGGGGGCGTTAGGCTACACCTTC
cdr3_aa: CASNLQGALGYTF
j_call: TRBJ1-2
v_call: TRBV2
clone_size: .
d_call: TRBD1
cdr3_length: 13

cdr3_nt: TGTGCCAGCAGCGTAGCTCACGCTAGCGGGAGGCCCCCGAGCAATGAGCAGTTCTTC
cdr3_aa: CASSVAHASGRPPSNEQFF
j_call: TRBJ2-1
v_call: TRBV9
clone_size: once
d_call: TRBD2
cdr3_length: 19

cdr3_nt: TGTGCCAGCAGCTTATGGGGCGGGGGGCGGACAGATACGCAGTATTTT
cdr3_aa: CASSLWGGGRTDTQYF
j_call: TRBJ2-3
v_call: TRBV11-2
clone_size: once
d_call: TRBD2
cdr3_length: 16

cdr3_nt: TGTGCCATCAGTCAAATCGGGACTCCCCAGGATACGCAGTATTTT
cdr3_aa: CAISQIGTPQDTQYF
j_call: TRBJ2-3
v_call: TRBV10-3
clone_size: .
d_call: .
cdr3_length: 15

cdr3_nt: TGTGCCAGCAGTTTCTTAGGGACCAGCAAGACCCAGTACTTC
cdr3_aa: CASSFLGTSKTQYF
j_call: TRBJ2-5
v_call: TRBV7-6
clone_size: .
d_call: .
cdr3_length: 14

cdr3_nt: TGTGCCAGCAGAACTTACCCCCGGGGACCAAAGAATGAGCAGTTCTTC
cdr3_aa: CASRTYPRGPKNEQFF
j_call: TRBJ2-1
v_call: TRBV28
clone_size: .
d_call: .
cdr3_length: 16

cdr3_nt: TGTGCCAGCAGTTTTAGCGGGGGGGGCACAGATACGCAGTATTTT
cdr3_aa: CASSFSGGGTDTQYF
j_call: TRBJ2-3
v_call: TRBV27
clone_size: .
d_call: TRBD2
cdr3_length: 15

cdr3_nt: TGCGCCAGCAGTCAACGAAGAAGGACAGGGCGGAGGTATGGCTACACCTTC
cdr3_aa: CASSQRRRTGRRYGYTF
j_call: TRBJ1-2
v_call: TRBV23-1
clone_size: .
d_call: TRBD1
cdr3_length: 17

cdr3_nt: TGTGCCATGGCTCAGGGAGGGAACACTGAAGCTTTCTTT
cdr3_aa: CAMAQGGNTEAFF
j_call: TRBJ1-1
v_call: TRBV10-3
clone_size: .
d_call: .
cdr3_length: 13

cdr3_nt: TGTGCCAGCAGCTTAGTGGCTGGTGGGCAAATTAATTCACCCCTCCACTTT
cdr3_aa: CASSLVAGGQINSPLHF
j_call: TRBJ1-6
v_call: TRBV7-6
clone_size: .
d_call: .
cdr3_length: 17

cdr3_nt: TGCACCAGCAGCCAAGCCGGGCTAGGACCGGGGGCCTCTGGAAACACCATATATTTT
cdr3_aa: CTSSQAGLGPGASGNTIYF
j_call: TRBJ1-3
v_call: TRBV1
clone_size: .
d_call: .
cdr3_length: 19

cdr3_nt: TGTGCCAGCAGCCCGGCGGGGTCGGCTGAGCAGTTCTTC
cdr3_aa: CASSPAGSAEQFF
j_call: TRBJ2-1
v_call: TRBV5-4
clone_size: .
d_call: .
cdr3_length: 13

cdr3_nt: TGTGCCAGTAGTATTTGGGGCAGCGGGTCCGAGCAGTACTTC
cdr3_aa: CASSIWGSGSEQYF
j_call: TRBJ2-7
v_call: TRBV19
clone_size: .
d_call: .
cdr3_length: 14

cdr3_nt: TGTGCCAGCAGCAACCGGGGTAGCGGGAGGATCTATGAGCAGTTCTTC
cdr3_aa: CASSNRGSGRIYEQFF
j_call: TRBJ2-1
v_call: TRBV27
clone_size: .
d_call: TRBD2
cdr3_length: 16

cdr3_nt: TGCGCCAGCAGCTTCCCCAGGTTAGATACGCAGTATTTT
cdr3_aa: CASSFPRLDTQYF
j_call: TRBJ2-3
v_call: TRBV5-1
clone_size: .
d_call: .
cdr3_length: 13

cdr3_nt: TGTGCCAGCAGTTACGGACGAAGCTATGGCTACACCTTC
cdr3_aa: CASSYGRSYGYTF
j_call: TRBJ1-2
v_call: TRBV6-5
clone_size: .
d_call: .
cdr3_length: 13

cdr3_nt: TGTGCCAGCAGCCTAGGGCAAGCCGCCGGGGAGCTGTTTTTT
cdr3_aa: CASSLGQAAGELFF
j_call: TRBJ2-2
v_call: TRBV7-8
clone_size: once
d_call: .
cdr3_length: 14

cdr3_nt: TGTGCCAGTAGTCCTATTGACAGGGCTTACGCTGAAGCTTTCTTT
cdr3_aa: CASSPIDRAYAEAFF
j_call: TRBJ1-1
v_call: TRBV19
clone_size: .
d_call: TRBD1
cdr3_length: 15

cdr3_nt: TGCGCCAGCAGCTTGCGCACGGGTTCGAACACCGGGGAGCTGTTTTTT
cdr3_aa: CASSLRTGSNTGELFF
j_call: TRBJ2-2
v_call: TRBV5-1
clone_size: .
d_call: .
cdr3_length: 16

cdr3_nt: TGTGCCAGCAGCTTACGATTTCACGAGCAGTACTTC
cdr3_aa: CASSLRFHEQYF
j_call: TRBJ2-7
v_call: TRBV7-9
clone_size: .
d_call: .
cdr3_length: 12

cdr3_nt: TGTGCCAGCAGTTTATGGCCCCTCACAGATACGCAGTATTTT
cdr3_aa: CASSLWPLTDTQYF
j_call: TRBJ2-3
v_call: TRBV28
clone_size: once
d_call: .
cdr3_length: 14

cdr3_nt: TGTGCCAGCAGCTTAAGGCTGAAAATCCTATTGAACACTGAAGCTTTCTTT
cdr3_aa: CASSLRLKILLNTEAFF
j_call: TRBJ1-1
v_call: TRBV5-8
clone_size: .
d_call: .
cdr3_length: 17

cdr3_nt: TGTGCCAGCTCACCACAGGGGGCGCGGTTTAGCAATGAGCAGTTCTTC
cdr3_aa: CASSPQGARFSNEQFF
j_call: TRBJ2-1
v_call: TRBV18
clone_size: .
d_call: TRBD1
cdr3_length: 16

cdr3_nt: TGTGCCAGCAGTTACCCTGTAGGGGTAGCTGGAAACACCATATATTTT
cdr3_aa: CASSYPVGVAGNTIYF
j_call: TRBJ1-3
v_call: TRBV6-6
clone_size: .
d_call: .
cdr3_length: 16

cdr3_nt: TGCGCCAGCAGCCAGGCTAGCGGGAGTCTCTACGAGCAGTACTTC
cdr3_aa: CASSQASGSLYEQYF
j_call: TRBJ2-7
v_call: TRBV4-1
clone_size: .
d_call: TRBD2
cdr3_length: 15

cdr3_nt: TGTGCCAGCAGTGAATTCGGAGCCAAAAACATTCAGTACTTC
cdr3_aa: CASSEFGAKNIQYF
j_call: TRBJ2-4
v_call: TRBV6-1
clone_size: .
d_call: .
cdr3_length: 14

cdr3_nt: TGTGCCAGCACCTTACTGGCCGCAACCGGGGAGCTGTTTTTT
cdr3_aa: CASTLLAATGELFF
j_call: TRBJ2-2
v_call: TRBV28
clone_size: .
d_call: .
cdr3_length: 14

cdr3_nt: TGTGCCAGCAGCTTGGCCCACAGGGTACCCTACAATGAGCAGTTCTTC
cdr3_aa: CASSLAHRVPYNEQFF
j_call: TRBJ2-1
v_call: TRBV5-4
clone_size: .
d_call: .
cdr3_length: 16

cdr3_nt: TGTGCCAGCAGCTACCGACAGGGAGATATCGGGGAGCAGTTCTTC
cdr3_aa: CASSYRQGDIGEQFF
j_call: TRBJ2-1
v_call: TRBV7-2
clone_size: .
d_call: TRBD1
cdr3_length: 15

cdr3_nt: TGTGCCAGCAGCGAAGGGATGACAGAAGGGGGGACCCAGTACTTC
cdr3_aa: CASSEGMTEGGTQYF
j_call: TRBJ2-5
v_call: TRBV6-1
clone_size: .
d_call: .
cdr3_length: 15

cdr3_nt: TGTGCCAGCAGCATAGCACAGGGGGCAAATTCACCCCTCCACTTT
cdr3_aa: CASSIAQGANSPLHF
j_call: TRBJ1-6
v_call: TRBV7-9
clone_size: .
d_call: TRBD1
cdr3_length: 15

cdr3_nt: TGCGCCAGCAGCCAAGTAGGCCTGAACACTGAAGCTTTCTTT
cdr3_aa: CASSQVGLNTEAFF
j_call: TRBJ1-1
v_call: TRBV4-3
clone_size: few
d_call: .
cdr3_length: 14

cdr3_nt: TGTGCCAGCAGCTTACGCCGTGGGGCTAGCGGGGACAATGAGCAGTTCTTC
cdr3_aa: CASSLRRGASGDNEQFF
j_call: TRBJ2-1
v_call: TRBV7-2
clone_size: .
d_call: TRBD2
cdr3_length: 17

cdr3_nt: TGTGCCAGTAGTCATACAGGGGGCAATTCACCCCTCCACTTT
cdr3_aa: CASSHTGGNSPLHF
j_call: TRBJ1-6
v_call: TRBV19
clone_size: .
d_call: TRBD1
cdr3_length: 14

cdr3_nt: TGTGCCACCAGCAGAGTCGCCGGGGGTTGGGACACTGAAGCTTTCTTT
cdr3_aa: CATSRVAGGWDTEAFF
j_call: TRBJ1-1
v_call: TRBV15
clone_size: .
d_call: .
cdr3_length: 16

cdr3_nt: TGTGCCAGTAGTATAGAGGGAAGGGTTGGGGAGACCCAGTACTTC
cdr3_aa: CASSIEGRVGETQYF
j_call: TRBJ2-5
v_call: TRBV19
clone_size: .
d_call: .
cdr3_length: 15

cdr3_nt: TGTGCCAGCAGTTACCGGGGGTCGGGCTACACCTTC
cdr3_aa: CASSYRGSGYTF
j_call: TRBJ1-2
v_call: TRBV6-5
clone_size: .
d_call: .
cdr3_length: 12

cdr3_nt: TGTGCCAGCAGTGATCGGTGGGACACTGAAGCTTTCTTT
cdr3_aa: CASSDRWDTEAFF
j_call: TRBJ1-1
v_call: TRBV2
clone_size: .
d_call: .
cdr3_length: 13

cdr3_nt: TGTGCCAGCACCCCGGGGGCAGGCTATGGCTACACCTTC
cdr3_aa: CASTPGAGYGYTF
j_call: TRBJ1-2
v_call: TRBV6-1
clone_size: few
d_call: .
cdr3_length: 13

cdr3_nt: TGTGCCAGCAGCCCTCGACTAGCGGGGGAATCGGGAGGAGAGCAGTACTTC
cdr3_aa: CASSPRLAGESGGEQYF
j_call: TRBJ2-7
v_call: TRBV7-9
clone_size: .
d_call: TRBD2
cdr3_length: 17

cdr3_nt: TGTGCCAGCAGCCAAGAAGTGGTCAGGGAGTCCGACACTGAAGCTTTCTTT
cdr3_aa: CASSQEVVRESDTEAFF
j_call: TRBJ1-1
v_call: TRBV4-2
clone_size: few
d_call: .
cdr3_length: 17

cdr3_nt: TGCAGCGCCCTACCTGAGGATGAGCAGTTCTTC
cdr3_aa: CSALPEDEQFF
j_call: TRBJ2-1
v_call: TRBV29-1
clone_size: .
d_call: .
cdr3_length: 11

cdr3_nt: TGTGCCAGCAGTGATCTAGGTTCACCCCTCCACTTT
cdr3_aa: CASSDLGSPLHF
j_call: TRBJ1-6
v_call: TRBV2
clone_size: few
d_call: .
cdr3_length: 12

cdr3_nt: TGTGCCAGCAGCTTGACCCAAGCTAATTCACCCCTCCACTTT
cdr3_aa: CASSLTQANSPLHF
j_call: TRBJ1-6
v_call: TRBV7-8
clone_size: .
d_call: .
cdr3_length: 14